The T cell receptor beta chain under discussion was sequenced for a study of CD4 T cell repertoires in COVID-19. Measured with immunoSEQ multiplex PCR; TCRdb has only the in-frame clones, and not every one. The sample records 65,000 to 95,000 clones, around four fifths being singletons. The material was CD4+ T cells from peripheral blood, obtained after recovery from COVID-19. The TCR was taken from a human donor who had COVID-19.

The CDR3 nucleotides are TGTGCCAGCAGCGCACGGACAGGGGGCCCCTACGAGCAGTACTTC. Protein sequence: CASSARTGGPYEQYF. The chain employs TRBV7-2 and TRBJ2-7, with 11 bases lining up with TRBD1. The V gene's germline CDR1 is SGHTA and CDR2 FQGNSA. The ends lost 5 bases at V and 2 bases at J; junction bases unmatched: 5. This CDR3 is 15 amino acids long. The entire variable domain, with the rest obtained from reference TRBV7-2 and TRBJ2-7, is as follows: GAGVSQSPSNKVTEKGKDVELRCDPISGHTALYWYRQSLGQGLEFLIYFQGNSAPDKSGLPSDRFSAERTGGSVSTLTIQRTQQEDSAVYLCASSARTGGPYEQYFGPGTRLTVT.